The clone carrying this T cell receptor (beta chain) has only a few counts. The data were obtained in a study of blood T cell repertoires in COVID-19. V shed 5 bases, J shed 2 bases, and the junction held 12 bases outside the gene matches. CDR1 MNHNY and CDR2 SVGAGI come from the germline V gene (reference sequence). The CDR3 extends over 17 amino acids. Those enrolled in Seattle joined during active infection and were followed longitudinally afterward. Method: immunoSEQ multiplex PCR; TCRdb's copy keeps in-frame clones and lacks some. The sample records around 100,000 clones, roughly 70% being singletons.

The rearrangement joins TRBV6-6 to TRBJ2-3, with 8 positions matching TRBD1. The receptor was derived from a man between 65 and 85 years old with COVID-19, enrolled during active disease. Sequencing used peripheral blood. The CDR3 loop reads CASSPNRDRRFTDTQYF. Written as DNA, the CDR3 is TGTGCCAGCAGTCCTAACCGGGACAGGAGATTCACAGATACGCAGTATTTT.